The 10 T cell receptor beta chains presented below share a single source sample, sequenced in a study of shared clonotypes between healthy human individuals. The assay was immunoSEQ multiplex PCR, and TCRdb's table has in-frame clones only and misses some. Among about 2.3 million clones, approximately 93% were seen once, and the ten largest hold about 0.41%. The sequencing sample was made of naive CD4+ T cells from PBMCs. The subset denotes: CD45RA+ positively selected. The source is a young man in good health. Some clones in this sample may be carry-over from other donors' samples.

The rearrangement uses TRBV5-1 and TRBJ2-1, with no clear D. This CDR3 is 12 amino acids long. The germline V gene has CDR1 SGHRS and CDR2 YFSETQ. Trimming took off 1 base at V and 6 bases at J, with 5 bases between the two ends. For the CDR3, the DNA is TGCGCCAGCAGCTTGACATCCAATGAGCAGTTCTTC. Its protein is CASSLTSNEQFF. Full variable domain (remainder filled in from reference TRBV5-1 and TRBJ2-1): KAGVTQTPRYLIKTRGQQVTLSCSPISGHRSVSWYQQTPGQGLQFLFEYFSETQRNKGNFPGRFSGRQFSNSRSEMNVSTLELGDSALYLCASSLTSNEQFFGPGTRLTVL.

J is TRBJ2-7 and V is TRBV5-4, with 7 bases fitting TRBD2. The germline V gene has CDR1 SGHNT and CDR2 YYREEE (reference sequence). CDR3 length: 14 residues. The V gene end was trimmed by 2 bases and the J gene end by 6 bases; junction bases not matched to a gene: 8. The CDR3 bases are TGTGCCAGCAGCTTCGGCCAGCGGGATTCCGAGCAGTACTTC. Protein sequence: CASSFGQRDSEQYF.

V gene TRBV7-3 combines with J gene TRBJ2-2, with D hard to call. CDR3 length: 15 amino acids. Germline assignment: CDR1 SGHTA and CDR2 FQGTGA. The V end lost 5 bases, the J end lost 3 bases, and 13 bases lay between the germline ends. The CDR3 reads CASSLERLYTGELFF. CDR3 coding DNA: TGTGCCAGCAGCCTGGAGAGACTTTACACCGGGGAGCTGTTTTTT.

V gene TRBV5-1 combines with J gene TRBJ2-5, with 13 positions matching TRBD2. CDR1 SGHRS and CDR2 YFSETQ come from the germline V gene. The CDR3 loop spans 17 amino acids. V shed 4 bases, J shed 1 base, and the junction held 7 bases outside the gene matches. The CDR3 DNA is TGCGCCAGCAGCATAGGACTAGCGGGGGTTTCCCAAGAGACCCAGTACTTC. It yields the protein CASSIGLAGVSQETQYF.

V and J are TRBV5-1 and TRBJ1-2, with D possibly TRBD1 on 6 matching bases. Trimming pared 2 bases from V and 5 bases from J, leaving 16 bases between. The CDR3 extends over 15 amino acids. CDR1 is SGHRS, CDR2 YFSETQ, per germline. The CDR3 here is CASSFTQGPGYGYTF. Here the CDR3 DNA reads TGCGCCAGCAGCTTTACCCAGGGGCCGGGGTATGGCTACACCTTC.

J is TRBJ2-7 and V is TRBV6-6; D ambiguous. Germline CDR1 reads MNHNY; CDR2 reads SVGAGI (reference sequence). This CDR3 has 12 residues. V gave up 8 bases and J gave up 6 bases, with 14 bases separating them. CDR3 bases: TGTGCCAGCGGGGAACCCCACCGCGAGCAGTACTTC. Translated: CASGEPHREQYF.

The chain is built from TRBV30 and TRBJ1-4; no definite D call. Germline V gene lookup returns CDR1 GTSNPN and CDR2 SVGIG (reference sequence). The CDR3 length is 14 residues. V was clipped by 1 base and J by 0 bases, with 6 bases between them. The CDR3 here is CAWSGLSTNEKLFF. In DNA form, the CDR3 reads TGTGCCTGGAGTGGGCTTTCAACTAATGAAAAACTGTTTTTT.

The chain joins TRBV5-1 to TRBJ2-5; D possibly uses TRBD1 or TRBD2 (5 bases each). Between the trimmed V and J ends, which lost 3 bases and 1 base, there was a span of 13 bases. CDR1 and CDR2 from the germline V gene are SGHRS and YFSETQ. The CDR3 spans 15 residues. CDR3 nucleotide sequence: TGCGCCAGCAGCTCCGGGACCGCCTCCCAAGAGACCCAGTACTTC. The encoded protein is CASSSGTASQETQYF.

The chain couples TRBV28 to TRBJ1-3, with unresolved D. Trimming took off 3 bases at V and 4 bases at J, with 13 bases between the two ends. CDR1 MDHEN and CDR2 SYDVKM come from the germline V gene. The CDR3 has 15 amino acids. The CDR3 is CASSFQKLRGNTIYF. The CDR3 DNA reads TGTGCCAGCAGTTTCCAGAAACTAAGGGGAAACACCATATATTTT.

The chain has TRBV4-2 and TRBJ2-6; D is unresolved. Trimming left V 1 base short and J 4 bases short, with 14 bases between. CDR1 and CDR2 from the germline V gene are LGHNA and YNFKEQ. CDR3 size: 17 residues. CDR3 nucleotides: TGTGCCAGCAGCCAAGGGGCGCATTCCTTCGGGGCCAACGTCCTGACTTTC. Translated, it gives CASSQGAHSFGANVLTF.